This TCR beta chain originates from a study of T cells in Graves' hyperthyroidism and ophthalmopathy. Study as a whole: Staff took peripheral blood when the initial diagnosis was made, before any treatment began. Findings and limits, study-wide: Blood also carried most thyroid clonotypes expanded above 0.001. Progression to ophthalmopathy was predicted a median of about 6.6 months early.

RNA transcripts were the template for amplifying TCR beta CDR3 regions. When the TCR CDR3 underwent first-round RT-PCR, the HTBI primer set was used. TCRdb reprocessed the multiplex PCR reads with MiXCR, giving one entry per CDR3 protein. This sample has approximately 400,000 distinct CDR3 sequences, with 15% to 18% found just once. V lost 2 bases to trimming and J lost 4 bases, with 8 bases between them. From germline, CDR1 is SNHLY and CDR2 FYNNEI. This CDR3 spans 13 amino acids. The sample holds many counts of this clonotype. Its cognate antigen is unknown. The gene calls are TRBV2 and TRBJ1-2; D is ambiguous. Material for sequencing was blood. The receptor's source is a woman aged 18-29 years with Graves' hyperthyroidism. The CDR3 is CASSEMLGYGYTF. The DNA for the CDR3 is TGTGCCAGCAGTGAAATGTTAGGCTATGGCTACACCTTC.